A selection of T cell receptor beta chains follows, all from one sample in a study of T cell clones after liver transplantation. Generated by immunoSEQ multiplex PCR, the TCRdb table keeps only in-frame clones and is missing some. The table records roughly 100,000 clones, more than 75% of them present only once. Specimen: CD4+ T cells from blood, collected before liver transplant. The receptors come from a human donor who received a liver transplant. Each CDR3 is given with its conserved first and last residue. The D gene is left open where the match is weak. Size is omitted from some rows. Given values are once, few, many or a class for expanded clones.

D: TRBD1; J: TRBJ1-4; size: NA; V: TRBV15; CDR3: CATGRGQEKLFF; DNA: TGTGCCACCGGAAGGGGACAGGAAAAACTGTTTTTT
D: TRBD2; J: TRBJ2-3; size: NA; V: TRBV18; CDR3: CASSLLAGGPSTDTQYF; DNA: TGTGCCAGCTCACTTCTAGCGGGAGGGCCGAGCACAGATACGCAGTATTTT
D: TRBD1; J: TRBJ1-2; size: NA; V: TRBV7-3; CDR3: CASSPGTGSGYTF; DNA: TGTGCCAGCAGCCCTGGGACAGGGAGCGGCTACACCTTC
D: NA; J: TRBJ2-3; size: NA; V: TRBV5-1; CDR3: CASSPREGARGDTQYF; DNA: TGCGCCAGCAGCCCTCGGGAGGGGGCGAGGGGAGATACGCAGTATTTT
D: TRBD1; J: TRBJ2-7; size: NA; V: TRBV7-2; CDR3: CASSLAFNQGAGEQYF; DNA: TGTGCCAGCAGCTTAGCCTTTAACCAGGGGGCCGGCGAGCAGTACTTC
D: NA; J: TRBJ1-2; size: NA; V: TRBV7-9; CDR3: CAIQLGTANYGYTF; DNA: TGTGCCATCCAACTCGGCACAGCTAACTATGGCTACACCTTC
D: TRBD2; J: TRBJ2-3; size: few; V: TRBV6-4; CDR3: CASSDSRGARDTQYF; DNA: TGTGCCAGCAGTGACTCGCGGGGGGCGAGAGATACGCAGTATTTT
D: NA; J: TRBJ1-1; size: NA; V: TRBV25-1; CDR3: CASNLSLDWTEAFF; DNA: TGTGCCAGCAACCTTAGCTTAGATTGGACTGAAGCTTTCTTT
D: NA; J: TRBJ1-5; size: NA; V: TRBV19; CDR3: CATARGNQPQHF; DNA: TGTGCCACCGCTAGGGGCAATCAGCCCCAGCATTTT
D: NA; J: TRBJ1-5; size: few; V: TRBV28; CDR3: CASSWATSTVTNQPQHF; DNA: TGTGCCAGCAGTTGGGCGACCTCGACCGTTACGAATCAGCCCCAGCATTTT
D: TRBD2; J: TRBJ2-1; size: NA; V: TRBV5-4; CDR3: CASLSGGAYNEQFF; DNA: TGTGCCAGCCTTAGCGGGGGGGCCTACAATGAGCAGTTCTTC
D: NA; J: TRBJ2-2; size: NA; V: TRBV15; CDR3: CATSRVAGVGELFF; DNA: TGTGCCACCAGCAGAGTAGCAGGGGTCGGGGAGCTGTTTTTT
D: TRBD1; J: TRBJ2-6; size: NA; V: TRBV7-3; CDR3: CASSLGQGAQGANVLTF; DNA: TGTGCCAGCAGCCTGGGACAGGGGGCGCAAGGGGCCAACGTCCTGACTTTC
D: TRBD1; J: TRBJ1-5; size: NA; V: TRBV5-6; CDR3: CASSPSGTGNNQPQHF; DNA: TGTGCCAGCAGTCCCTCCGGGACAGGAAACAATCAGCCCCAGCATTTT
D: NA; J: TRBJ2-2; size: NA; V: TRBV11-3; CDR3: CASSSGLTTTGELFF; DNA: TGTGCCAGCAGCTCAGGACTAACCACTACCGGGGAGCTGTTTTTT
D: TRBD1; J: TRBJ1-2; size: NA; V: TRBV19; CDR3: CATQDRLYGYTF; DNA: TGTGCCACCCAGGACAGGCTGTATGGCTACACCTTC
D: TRBD2; J: TRBJ2-1; size: NA; V: TRBV27; CDR3: CASSFLVAGVSEQFF; DNA: TGTGCCAGCAGTTTTTTGGTAGCGGGAGTAAGTGAGCAGTTCTTC
D: NA; J: TRBJ2-7; size: NA; V: TRBV29-1; CDR3: CSVEGPGNEQYF; DNA: TGCAGCGTTGAAGGCCCGGGGAACGAGCAGTACTTC
D: NA; J: TRBJ1-5; size: NA; V: TRBV19; CDR3: CASTLLGPNQPQHF; DNA: TGTGCCAGTACCCTCCTAGGACCTAATCAGCCCCAGCATTTT
D: TRBD1; J: TRBJ2-1; size: NA; V: TRBV7-3; CDR3: CASSQFRDRGEQFF; DNA: TGTGCCAGCAGCCAATTCCGGGACAGGGGTGAGCAGTTCTTC
D: TRBD1; J: TRBJ1-1; size: NA; V: TRBV19; CDR3: CASSPPGQPFEAFF; DNA: TGTGCCAGTAGTCCTCCGGGACAGCCGTTTGAAGCTTTCTTT
D: NA; J: TRBJ1-5; size: NA; V: TRBV7-2; CDR3: CASSLDSSQPQHF; DNA: TGTGCCAGCAGCTTAGACAGCAGTCAGCCCCAGCATTTT
D: NA; J: TRBJ1-5; size: NA; V: TRBV11-2; CDR3: CASSLHSNQPQHF; DNA: TGTGCCAGCAGCCTCCATAGCAATCAGCCCCAGCATTTT
D: NA; J: TRBJ1-2; size: NA; V: TRBV6-4; CDR3: CASSEGGLNYGYTF; DNA: TGTGCCAGCAGTGAAGGAGGACTGAACTATGGCTACACCTTC
D: NA; J: TRBJ2-1; size: NA; V: TRBV7-2; CDR3: CASSLRHNGGLNNEQFF; DNA: TGTGCCAGCAGCTTGAGGCACAACGGGGGGCTAAACAATGAGCAGTTCTTC
D: TRBD2; J: TRBJ2-7; size: NA; V: TRBV5-1; CDR3: CASSLAPLVASGRAYEQYF; DNA: TGCGCCAGCAGCTTGGCCCCTCTGGTGGCTAGCGGGAGGGCCTACGAGCAGTACTTC
D: NA; J: TRBJ2-3; size: NA; V: TRBV5-4; CDR3: CASSLGQRASTDTQYF; DNA: TGTGCCAGCAGCTTGGGGCAGCGGGCAAGCACAGATACGCAGTATTTT
D: TRBD1; J: TRBJ1-6; size: NA; V: TRBV7-8; CDR3: CASRGQGYSPLHF; DNA: TGTGCCAGCAGAGGACAGGGCTATTCACCCCTCCACTTT
D: NA; J: TRBJ1-2; size: NA; V: TRBV4-3; CDR3: CASSQGRTSNYGYTF; DNA: TGCGCCAGCAGCCAGGGACGGACCTCTAACTATGGCTACACCTTC